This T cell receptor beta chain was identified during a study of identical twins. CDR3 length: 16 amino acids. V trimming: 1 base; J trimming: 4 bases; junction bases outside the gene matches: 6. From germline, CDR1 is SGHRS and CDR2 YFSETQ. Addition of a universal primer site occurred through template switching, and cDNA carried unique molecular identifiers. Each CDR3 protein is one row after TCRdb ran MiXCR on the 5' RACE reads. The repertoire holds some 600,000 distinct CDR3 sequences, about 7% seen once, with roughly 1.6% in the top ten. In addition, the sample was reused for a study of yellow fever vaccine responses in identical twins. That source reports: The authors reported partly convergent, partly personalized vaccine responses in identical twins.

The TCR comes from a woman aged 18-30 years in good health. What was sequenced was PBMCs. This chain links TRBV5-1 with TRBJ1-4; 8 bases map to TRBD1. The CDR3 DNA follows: TGCGCCAGCAGCTTGTCGGGACAGGAACATAATGAAAAACTGTTTTTT. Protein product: CASSLSGQEHNEKLFF.